Listed below are T cell receptor beta chains from one sample, sequenced in a study of somatic mutations in cytotoxic T cells in rheumatoid arthritis. This table comes from immunoSEQ multiplex PCR, and its TCRdb copy is limited to in-frame clones, with some not included. The sample includes approximately 11,000 clones, 74% of them seen just once. Sequences were obtained from CD8+ T cells sorted from blood. These receptors all come from a woman between 40 and 50 years old in good health. The CDR3 runs from the conserved cysteine through the conserved F or W. Fields, in order: J gene, CDR3 length, clone size, D gene, V gene, CDR3 DNA, CDR3 protein. A D gene is named only where the DNA matches it firmly. Clone size appears in some rows only: once, few, many, or a class for an expanded clone.

J: TRBJ1-5
length: 15
size: once
D: .
V: TRBV28
DNA: TGTGCCAGCAGTCTCAGGGTGGGTAGCAATCAGCCCCAGCATTTT
CDR3: CASSLRVGSNQPQHF

J: TRBJ1-5
length: 15
size: .
D: .
V: TRBV7-8
DNA: TGTGCCAGCAGCCCCGCAACAGGGAGCAATCAGCCCCAGCATTTT
CDR3: CASSPATGSNQPQHF

J: TRBJ1-3
length: 15
size: once
D: .
V: TRBV11-2
DNA: TGTGCCAGCAGCTTAGTGAGGGGCAACGGAGACACCATATATTTT
CDR3: CASSLVRGNGDTIYF

J: TRBJ2-1
length: 13
size: .
D: .
V: TRBV5-1
DNA: TGCGCCAGCAGCTTTTCCGAGGGAAATGAGCAGTTCTTC
CDR3: CASSFSEGNEQFF

J: TRBJ2-1
length: 18
size: .
D: TRBD2
V: TRBV7-3
DNA: TGTGCCAGCAGCTTAGCCGGGACTAGCGGGAGTTCCTACAATGAGCAGTTCTTC
CDR3: CASSLAGTSGSSYNEQFF

J: TRBJ2-1
length: 15
size: .
D: TRBD2
V: TRBV7-6
DNA: TGTGCCAGCAGCCAACTAGCGAGCTCCTACAATGAGCAGTTCTTC
CDR3: CASSQLASSYNEQFF

J: TRBJ2-4
length: 19
size: .
D: TRBD2
V: TRBV10-1
DNA: TGCGCCAGCAGGGATCGACTAGCGGGGGTTCTTTTTCCCAAAAACATTCAGTACTTC
CDR3: CASRDRLAGVLFPKNIQYF

J: TRBJ2-2
length: 14
size: .
D: .
V: TRBV7-9
DNA: TGTGCCAGCAGCTCGTCCAGGGATACCGGGGAGCTGTTTTTT
CDR3: CASSSSRDTGELFF

J: TRBJ1-2
length: 13
size: .
D: .
V: TRBV6-1
DNA: TGTGCCAGCAGTGAAGATAGTATCTATGGCTACACCTTC
CDR3: CASSEDSIYGYTF

J: TRBJ2-7
length: 14
size: .
D: .
V: TRBV2
DNA: TGTGCCAGCAGTCGTAGCGGTAGCTCCTACGAGCAGTACTTC
CDR3: CASSRSGSSYEQYF

J: TRBJ2-3
length: 15
size: .
D: TRBD2
V: TRBV6-6
DNA: TGTGCCAGCAGAGCCTTAGCGGGAGCGACAGATACGCAGTATTTT
CDR3: CASRALAGATDTQYF

J: TRBJ2-1
length: 15
size: few
D: TRBD2
V: TRBV7-9
DNA: TGTGCCAGCAGCTTAGTAGCGGGGGAGCTCAATGAGCAGTTCTTC
CDR3: CASSLVAGELNEQFF

J: TRBJ1-1
length: 14
size: once
D: TRBD1
V: TRBV6-1
DNA: TGTGCCAGCAGTCCGACAGGGGGGTTTACTGAAGCTTTCTTT
CDR3: CASSPTGGFTEAFF

J: TRBJ2-1
length: 17
size: .
D: TRBD2
V: TRBV6-1
DNA: TGTGCCAGCAGTGTCGACTCCGGGGGGTACAATTACAATGAGCAGTTCTTC
CDR3: CASSVDSGGYNYNEQFF

J: TRBJ2-7
length: 13
size: .
D: .
V: TRBV9
DNA: TGTGCCAGCAGCGTAGCTTTGGACTACGAGCAGTACTTC
CDR3: CASSVALDYEQYF

J: TRBJ1-1
length: 13
size: few
D: .
V: TRBV27
DNA: TGTGCCAGCAGTTTAGAAGGACAGTCTGAAGCTTTCTTT
CDR3: CASSLEGQSEAFF

J: TRBJ1-4
length: 14
size: .
D: .
V: TRBV7-6
DNA: TGTGCCAGCAGCTTAAGCACCGGTGGTGAAAAACTGTTTTTT
CDR3: CASSLSTGGEKLFF

J: TRBJ1-4
length: 15
size: .
D: .
V: TRBV28
DNA: TGTGCCAGCTCCCCCCCGGGCGGGGGGGGAGAAAAACTGTTTTTT
CDR3: CASSPPGGGGEKLFF

J: TRBJ1-1
length: 19
size: few
D: TRBD1
V: TRBV30
DNA: TGTGCCTGGAGTCTGGGGGAGGCCCGACAGGGGTTGGTGCACACTGAAGCTTTCTTT
CDR3: CAWSLGEARQGLVHTEAFF

J: TRBJ2-3
length: 15
size: .
D: .
V: TRBV6-1
DNA: TGTGCCAGCAGCAGGGGTGGGCCTGACACAGATACGCAGTATTTT
CDR3: CASSRGGPDTDTQYF

J: TRBJ2-5
length: 15
size: .
D: .
V: TRBV9
DNA: TGTGCCAGCAGCGTAGTCGAGGGACCCTTTGCAACCCAGTACTTC
CDR3: CASSVVEGPFATQYF

J: TRBJ2-2
length: 16
size: .
D: TRBD1
V: TRBV4-3
DNA: TGCGCCAGCAGCCAAGATTCAGGGGGTGGGACCGGGGAGCTGTTTTTT
CDR3: CASSQDSGGGTGELFF

J: TRBJ1-3
length: 16
size: .
D: TRBD1
V: TRBV19
DNA: TGTGCCAGTAGTGTTCGGACAGGGGGCACTGGAAACACCATATATTTT
CDR3: CASSVRTGGTGNTIYF

J: TRBJ2-1
length: 17
size: once
D: TRBD2
V: TRBV19
DNA: TGTGCCAGTAGTACGGATAGCGGGGGCCGCTCCTACAATGAGCAGTTCTTC
CDR3: CASSTDSGGRSYNEQFF

J: TRBJ2-1
length: 12
size: .
D: .
V: TRBV30
DNA: TGTGCCTGGAGTCCCGCCTGGACTGAGCAGTTCTTC
CDR3: CAWSPAWTEQFF

J: TRBJ1-2
length: 15
size: .
D: .
V: TRBV6-6
DNA: TGTGCCAGCAGTTACTCAGAAATAGCTAACTATGGCTACACCTTC
CDR3: CASSYSEIANYGYTF

J: TRBJ1-5
length: 14
size: once
D: .
V: TRBV28
DNA: TGTGCCAGCAGTTTTACGCAGGGGAATCAGCCCCAGCATTTT
CDR3: CASSFTQGNQPQHF

J: TRBJ1-1
length: 11
size: .
D: .
V: TRBV30
DNA: TGTGCCTGGAGTTTGCCGGATAAAGCTTTCTTT
CDR3: CAWSLPDKAFF

J: TRBJ1-1
length: 15
size: .
D: .
V: TRBV27
DNA: TGTGCCAGCAGTTTATCGTTGGGGGGATGGAGGTCGGCTTTCTTT
CDR3: CASSLSLGGWRSAFF

J: TRBJ1-5
length: 18
size: medium-sized
D: .
V: TRBV2
DNA: TGTGCCAGCAGTGAAGTAAGTCCGCTGGAGGGGGGCAATCAGCCCCAGCATTTT
CDR3: CASSEVSPLEGGNQPQHF

J: TRBJ2-6
length: 15
size: .
D: .
V: TRBV6-1
DNA: TGTGCAGCATCTATCGAGAATGCTGGGGCCAACGTCCTGACTTTC
CDR3: CAASIENAGANVLTF

J: TRBJ2-1
length: 16
size: .
D: TRBD2
V: TRBV5-1
DNA: TGCGCCAGCAGCTGGACTAGCGGGACCGCCTACAATGAGCAGTTCTTC
CDR3: CASSWTSGTAYNEQFF

J: TRBJ2-2
length: 15
size: .
D: .
V: TRBV27
DNA: TGTGCCAGCAGTAGGGGGTACGCGAACACCGGGGAGCTGTTTTTT
CDR3: CASSRGYANTGELFF

J: TRBJ1-3
length: 13
size: few
D: TRBD1
V: TRBV9
DNA: TGTGCCAGCAGCCCGGGGACAGACAACACCATATATTTT
CDR3: CASSPGTDNTIYF

J: TRBJ2-5
length: 14
size: .
D: TRBD1
V: TRBV9
DNA: TGTGCCAGCAGCGCGGGACAGGCGGTAGAGACCCAGTACTTC
CDR3: CASSAGQAVETQYF

J: TRBJ2-2
length: 14
size: .
D: TRBD2
V: TRBV28
DNA: TGTGCCAGCAGTTCCGGGACTACATCCTGGGAGCTGTTTTTT
CDR3: CASSSGTTSWELFF

J: TRBJ2-7
length: 13
size: .
D: .
V: TRBV16
DNA: TGTGCCAGCAGCCAATCGGAGAGCTACGAGCAGTACTTC
CDR3: CASSQSESYEQYF

J: TRBJ2-1
length: 15
size: .
D: .
V: TRBV13
DNA: TGTGCCAGCAGCTTGGGGGTGAGCTCCTACAATGAGCAGTTCTTC
CDR3: CASSLGVSSYNEQFF

J: TRBJ2-1
length: 13
size: .
D: .
V: TRBV7-8
DNA: TGTGCCAGCAGCTTTTCCCGGGGGAATGAGCAGTTCTTC
CDR3: CASSFSRGNEQFF

J: TRBJ2-2
length: 17
size: .
D: TRBD2
V: TRBV28
DNA: TGTGCCAGCCAAACCGGGGCGGGGGGGCCCTACACCGGGGAGCTGTTTTTT
CDR3: CASQTGAGGPYTGELFF

J: TRBJ2-1
length: 12
size: .
D: .
V: TRBV7-8
DNA: TGTGCCAGCAGGGAGGGTGCGGCGGAGCAGTTCTTC
CDR3: CASREGAAEQFF

J: TRBJ2-2
length: 14
size: .
D: .
V: TRBV27
DNA: TGTGCCAGCTCCTATGTGGTGGGTCTCGGGGAGCTGTTTTTT
CDR3: CASSYVVGLGELFF

J: TRBJ2-6
length: 13
size: .
D: .
V: TRBV9
DNA: TGTGCCAGCAGCGTTTCTGGGGCCAACGTCCTGACTTTC
CDR3: CASSVSGANVLTF

J: TRBJ1-2
length: 15
size: .
D: .
V: TRBV27
DNA: TGTGCCAGCAGTCTCTCGGGGATTCTTAACTATGGCTACACCTTC
CDR3: CASSLSGILNYGYTF